This entry describes one T cell receptor beta chain. These data come from a study of blood T cell repertoires in COVID-19. Trimming left V 1 base short and J 0 bases short, with 10 bases between. Germline lookup yields CDR1 SGHTA and CDR2 FQGNSA. There are 15 residues in the CDR3. Original processing methods: For nucleated cells, counts were estimated from reference gene primer amplification. This table comes from immunoSEQ multiplex PCR, and its TCRdb copy is limited to in-frame clones, with some not included. V, J and clone size are those of that table, while D and trimming were read from the DNA. The sample gives approximately 290,000 clones, more than 85% of which show up once; 2% to 2.5% is in the top ten.

The rearrangement uses TRBV7-2 and TRBJ2-7; D is possibly TRBD2 (6 bases). The TCR comes from a woman under 40 with COVID-19, enrolled during active disease. The specimen sequenced was peripheral blood. The CDR3 bases are TGTGCCAGCAGCTTAGTCGGGAGCCCCTCCTACGAGCAGTACTTC. It codes for CASSLVGSPSYEQYF.